This T cell receptor beta chain came from a study of blood T cell repertoires in COVID-19. Overall study context: Acute and convalescent COVID-19 specimens originated in the United States, Italy and Spain. Sample material is recorded as cDNA or gDNA derived from T cells, B-cell-depleted T cells, or PBMCs.

Germline lookup yields CDR1 LNHDA and CDR2 SQIVND (reference sequence). Trimming took off 6 bases at V and 4 bases at J, with 19 bases between the two ends. This CDR3 spans 17 amino acids. Seattle patients were enrolled while actively infected and followed longitudinally. Methods used by the authors: Amplifying reference gene primers gave estimates of nucleated cell counts. The repertoire was sequenced with immunoSEQ multiplex PCR; TCRdb's copy has only in-frame clones and lacks some. V, J and clone size were drawn from that table, and D and trimming were deduced from the DNA. The table lists about 170,000 clones, 70% to 90% of them singletons.

The clonotype was recovered from a woman of 80 years or more with COVID-19, enrolled during active disease. The gene calls are TRBV19 and TRBJ1-6, with a weak D call TRBD1 (6 bases). Sequenced: peripheral blood. CDR3: CASRGLSRGQYNSPLHF. For the CDR3, the DNA is TGTGCCAGTAGGGGTCTGTCGAGGGGACAATATAATTCACCCCTCCACTTT.